This passage covers 19 T cell receptor beta chains from one sample sequenced in a study of healthy donors' naive CD4 and CD8 T cells. Each TCR library used around 540 ng of total RNA and a linear amplification protocol. One entry per CDR3 protein results from TCRdb running MiXCR on the reads. The sample yields 150,000 to 200,000 distinct CDR3 sequences, around 74% seen once. Sequenced input: naive CD4+ and CD8+ T cells sorted from blood, pooled from several donors. Every receptor here comes from a pool of human donors in good health; the sample pools cells from several healthy donors.

The rearrangement links TRBV19 to TRBJ1-5; D uncertain. CDR1 is LNHDA and CDR2 is SQIVND in the germline V gene (reference sequence). The CDR3 runs to 18 residues. Trimming cost V 0 bases and J 0 bases, with 15 bases left between them. The CDR3 loop reads CASSIDHVANFSNQPQHF. DNA for the CDR3: TGTGCCAGTAGTATAGATCATGTGGCAAACTTTAGCAATCAGCCCCAGCATTTT.

The V gene is TRBV19, the J gene TRBJ1-2; 9 bases are shared with TRBD1. Germline CDR1 LNHDA, CDR2 SQIVND (reference sequence). After removal of 0 bases from V and 4 bases from J, the junction contained 9 bases not matched to a gene. The CDR3 is made up of 17 amino acids. CDR3 sequence (DNA): TGTGCCAGTAGTATAGATGACGGGACAGGGCTACTCTATGGCTACACCTTC. This translates into CASSIDDGTGLLYGYTF.

The V gene is TRBV6-2 or TRBV6-3, the J gene TRBJ1-1; D may be TRBD1 (5 bases). V was trimmed by 6 bases and J by 2 bases, leaving 16 bases between them. The V gene's germline CDR1 is MNHEY and CDR2 SVGEGT. There are 15 residues in the CDR3. Here the CDR3 DNA reads TGTGCCAGCAGCCTACCAGTAGGGACCAACACTGAAGCTTTCTTT. Its translation: CASSLPVGTNTEAFF.

The chain links TRBV4-3 to TRBJ1-2; 7 bases align to TRBD1. Germline V CDR1 and CDR2: LGHNA, YSLEER. This CDR3 contains 15 residues. The V and J ends lost 2 bases and 3 bases, in that order; junction bases with no gene match: 6. As DNA, the CDR3 is TGCGCCAGCAGCCAAAGACGTGGGACAGACTATGGCTACACCTTC. This translates into CASSQRRGTDYGYTF.

The chain is built from TRBV29-1 and TRBJ2-7; D not resolved. CDR3 length equals 15 residues. V was pared by 4 bases and J by 1 base, with 17 bases between. From germline, CDR1 is SQVTM and CDR2 ANQGSEA. In DNA, the CDR3 is TGCAGCGTTGTGATGGGTCCAGGCCTTTCCTACGAGCAGTACTTC. It is translated as CSVVMGPGLSYEQYF.

This chain joins TRBV5-1 and TRBJ2-1; 11 positions match TRBD2. The CDR3 runs to 16 residues. Germline lookup yields CDR1 SGHRS and CDR2 YFSETQ. The V segment lost 2 bases and the J segment 4 bases; nucleotides outside the gene matches: 5. The CDR3 DNA sequence: TGCGCCAGCAGCTTTAACCTAGCGGGAGGTTACAATGAGCAGTTCTTC. Translation: CASSFNLAGGYNEQFF.

The J gene is TRBJ2-5, the V gene TRBV19, with 12 nucleotides matching TRBD2. Per germline, CDR1 LNHDA and CDR2 SQIVND (reference sequence). The CDR3 runs to 17 residues. V lost 4 bases and J lost 2; bases outside the gene matches: 8. The CDR3 loop reads CASSTRGLAGPQETQYF. The DNA for the CDR3 is TGTGCCAGTAGTACCCGTGGACTAGCGGGGCCGCAAGAGACCCAGTACTTC.

This chain uses TRBV27 with TRBJ1-2; perhaps TRBD1 as D (5 bases). V lost 3 bases and J 4 bases, leaving 15 bases between the germline ends. Germline loops: CDR1 MNHEY, CDR2 SMNVEV (reference sequence). The CDR3 length is 15 residues. The CDR3 DNA reads as TGTGCCAGCAGTTTTCGACAGCATCTTCTCTATGGCTACACCTTC. Translating gives CASSFRQHLLYGYTF.

The J gene is TRBJ2-7, the V gene TRBV11-2; 15 positions match TRBD2. Germline V gene sequence: CDR1 SGHAT, CDR2 FQNNGV. Trimming took 5 bases from V and 0 from J; bases not matched to a gene: 5. The CDR3 totals 17 residues. CDR3 sequence (DNA): TGTGCCAGCAGCCTCGGACTAGCGGGGGGGCCCTCCTACGAGCAGTACTTC. Its protein product is CASSLGLAGGPSYEQYF.

This rearrangement joins TRBV6-5 to TRBJ2-5, with a possible D match to TRBD1 (6 bases). CDR1 and CDR2 from the germline V gene are MNHEY and SVGAGI. CDR3 size: 15 residues. Trimming shortened V by 8 bases and J by 1 base, and 17 bases separated the two germline ends. For the CDR3, the DNA is TGTGCCAGCTCTACCGTCCCAGGGGTCCAAGAGACCCAGTACTTC. Protein: CASSTVPGVQETQYF.

This clonotype was seen only once. The chain combines TRBV29-1 with TRBJ2-3; 7 bases are a match to TRBD2. The germline V gene has CDR1 SQVTM and CDR2 ANQGSEA. J gave up 3 bases and V 4 bases, and 7 bases lay outside the gene matches. This CDR3 has 14 amino acids. The CDR3 coding sequence is TGCAGCGTTGGGGCGGGAGTCGGGACAGATACGCAGTATTTT. Its protein product is CSVGAGVGTDTQYF.

V usage is TRBV29-1 and J usage is TRBJ2-7; D gene ambiguous. The CDR3 is made up of 13 amino acids. Germline CDR1 is SQVTM and CDR2 is ANQGSEA. V gave up 7 bases and J gave up 4 bases, with 17 bases separating them. The CDR3 DNA sequence: TGCAGCGGCACTCGGGCGAACGGATACGAGCAGTACTTC. Protein sequence: CSGTRANGYEQYF.

V usage is TRBV11-2 and J usage is TRBJ1-1; D remains ambiguous. Germline V gene data show CDR1 as SGHAT and CDR2 as FQNNGV. This CDR3 contains 13 residues. Trimming removed 3 bases at V and 6 bases at J, with 11 bases between. The CDR3 reads CASSLKGRAEAFF. In DNA form, the CDR3 reads TGTGCCAGCAGCTTGAAGGGTCGGGCTGAAGCTTTCTTT.

This chain links TRBV5-5 with TRBJ2-1; 11 bases are shared with TRBD2. V trimming: 2 bases; J trimming: 7 bases; junction bases outside the gene matches: 5. CDR1 and CDR2 (germline): SGHKS, YYEKEE (reference sequence). The CDR3 has 15 residues. In DNA, the CDR3 is TGTGCCAGCAGCTTACTAGCGGGAGTTGCGAATGAGCAGTTCTTC. Translating gives CASSLLAGVANEQFF.

The rearrangement uses TRBV29-1 and TRBJ1-2; 10 positions agree with TRBD1. The CDR3 consists of 16 residues. Germline lookup yields CDR1 SQVTM and CDR2 ANQGSEA. The V gene end was trimmed by 4 bases and the J gene end by 0 bases; junction bases not matched to a gene: 8. The CDR3 here is CSVGPGQGLTNYGYTF. The CDR3 region has the DNA TGCAGCGTTGGACCGGGACAGGGGCTTACTAACTATGGCTACACCTTC.

This clonotype was picked up a small number of times. The rearrangement uses TRBV30 and TRBJ1-5, with unresolved D. The germline V gene has CDR1 GTSNPN and CDR2 SVGIG (reference sequence). The CDR3 is 14 residues long. V lost 4 bases to trimming and J lost 1 base, with 11 bases between them. CDR3 nucleotide sequence: TGTGCCTGGACCAAGGGAGGAAGCAATCAGCCCCAGCATTTT. It specifies CAWTKGGSNQPQHF.

The V call is TRBV29-1, the J call TRBJ1-1, with 8 bases fitting TRBD1. V lost 7 bases to trimming and J lost 5 bases; unmatched junction nucleotides: 12. The V gene's germline CDR1 is SQVTM and CDR2 ANQGSEA. CDR3 length: 14 residues. CDR3 DNA sequence: TGCAGCGCTACCCCAGGGGGCGCAAAGACTGAAGCTTTCTTT. Translating gives CSATPGGAKTEAFF.

The chain has TRBV4-3 and TRBJ2-7; TRBD1 aligns across 7 bases. This CDR3 comprises 17 residues. Germline-derived CDR1 and CDR2 are LGHNA and YSLEER. V gave up 3 bases and J gave up 2 bases; unmatched junction bases: 13. CDR3 DNA sequence: TGCGCCAGCAGCCAGCAAGCGATTACAGGGGACCCCTACGAGCAGTACTTC. Translation gives CASSQQAITGDPYEQYF.

The chain employs TRBV29-1 and TRBJ2-7; D perhaps matches TRBD2 (5 bases). Trimming pared 0 bases from V and 2 bases from J, leaving 5 bases between. The CDR3 is made up of 12 amino acids. Germline loops: CDR1 SQVTM, CDR2 ANQGSEA. This chain's CDR3 is CSVEERAYEQYF. The CDR3 coding sequence is TGCAGCGTTGAAGAGCGGGCCTACGAGCAGTACTTC.